The T cell receptor (beta chain) described here comes from a study of graft-versus-host responses after intestinal transplantation (dated by TCRdb to 2020 to 2022). Regarding the research as a whole: Multivisceral, liver-intestinal, or isolated intestinal transplants were received by the recipients. After intestinal transplantation, graft-versus-host and host-versus-graft alloreactive T cell clones in the graft, circulation and bone marrow were tracked using bulk TCR-beta CDR3 sequencing. Rather than going through the commercial service, samples from three later patients were sequenced in-house on an Illumina MiSeq and processed with MiXCR. A peak of at least 4% donor T cells among recipient peripheral blood mononuclear cells was the definition used for donor T cell macrochimerism. Of the 20 to 25 intestinal transplant recipients enrolled in the cohort, one of whom was a retransplant, a few patients without pretransplant specimens were excluded. To identify alloreactive clones, pre-transplant mixed lymphocyte reaction products were sequenced and compared with unstimulated pre-transplant donor and recipient T cells. All recipients received anti-thymocyte globulin induction followed by maintenance tacrolimus and steroids for three to four years.

Broad study findings and their caveats: Early after transplant, declines in HvG clones were associated with peak levels of circulating GvH clones. The conclusions were limited by the relatively low number and heterogeneity of the intestinal transplant patients. GvH clones were found in recipient bone marrow, and some of the GvH clones appeared earlier in ileal mucosa or blood, which is consistent with an intestinal mucosal origin. High GvH to HvG T cell clonal ratios were observed in the allografts of patients with donor T cell macrochimerism.

Read against the paper, the sample's time point label means: cells obtained before transplantation from donor or recipient. CD3+CD4+ and CD3+CD8+ populations were FACS-sorted from unstimulated pre-transplant donor and recipient cells taken from spleen or lymph nodes. As to this clone: Its target antigen remains unknown. One base away there is no much larger clone; base qualities are not given.

The library was generated by the immunoSEQ multiplex PCR assay. For most patients, genomic DNA was isolated with the Qiagen DNeasy Blood and Tissue Kit and sent frozen to Adaptive Biotechnologies for TCR sequencing. High-throughput TCR-beta CDR3 sequencing of genomic DNA from most patients was performed by Adaptive Biotechnologies. As for the authors' bioinformatics: Adaptive's ImmunoSEQ software supplied the TCR sequencing data for under 20 patients, while MiXCR and VDJtools were used to process a few other patients. To correct CD4 versus CD8 sorting errors, sequences present in both subsets at a frequency ratio below 5:1 were removed. CDR3 nucleotide sequences shared by donor and recipient were removed because the origin of these sequences could not be assigned. Alloreactive clones required at least 2-fold expansion over unstimulated cells and minimum CFSE-low frequency of 0.002% (template counts) or 0.001% (read counts). A clone was considered mappable if detected in the sequenced pre-transplant spleen, lymph node, or MLR CFSE-low populations of the donor or recipient. Cumulative frequency of alloreactive clones was calculated as a percentage of all sequences weighted by copy number. Entries here come from immuneACCESS through TCRdb and include only in-frame sequences with V and J called. Some clones fail to appear in such tables; in the studies checked, an unresolved V gene covers under half of the shortfall, and the cause of the remainder is unknown. V, J and clone size derive from that table, while D and trimming were established from the DNA sequence. This sample holds approximately 88,000 clones; roughly 93% were observed only once. The biggest ten clones account for roughly 0.2% of the sample.

V was cut back by 4 bases and J by 4 bases, leaving a gap of 6 bases between them. Based on the germline V gene, the CDR1 and CDR2 sequences are KGHSH and LQKENI. The CDR3 numbers 12 residues from cysteine through phenylalanine. Only the CDR3 region is kept as DNA, spanning 36 bases read in frame from base 1. The source material was unstimulated CD4+ T cells sorted from spleen or lymph node cells, sampled before transplant. The V and J segments used are TRBV18 and TRBJ2-3; a tentative D call is TRBD1 (6 bases match). This TCR derives from a human donor who was the organ donor for an intestinal transplant. The CDR3 in this case is CASSQGADTQYF. The sequenced DNA is TGTGCCAGCTCACAGGGGGCAGATACGCAGTATTTT.